Sequencing of this T cell receptor (beta chain) was carried out in a study of blood T cell repertoires in COVID-19. The overall study: Acute and convalescent COVID-19 specimens originated in the United States, Italy and Spain. PBMCs, B-cell-depleted T cells, or T cells provided the cDNA or gDNA that made up the material.

In the original processing: Estimation of nucleated cell counts relied on the amplification of reference gene primers. Some clones are missing from TCRdb's copy, which holds only in-frame ones; the method was immunoSEQ multiplex PCR. V, J and clone size derive from that table, while D and trimming were established from the DNA sequence. This table has some 75,000 clones, around 90% appearing once. Per the germline V gene, CDR1 is MDHEN and CDR2 is SYDVKM. The CDR3 has 16 residues. V lost 4 bases, J lost 3 bases, and 6 bases stayed unmatched. The specimen was peripheral blood. The TCR was taken from a human donor in a cohort sampled during active COVID-19. The chain carries TRBV28 and TRBJ1-5; 10 bases map to TRBD1. This CDR3 reads CASSSWDRGNNQPQHF. The CDR3 DNA sequence: TGTGCCAGCAGTTCGTGGGACAGGGGCAACAATCAGCCCCAGCATTTT.